The sample holds a few counts of the clone carrying this T cell receptor (beta chain). Assay used: immunoSEQ multiplex PCR; TCRdb lists only in-frame clones, some missing. The repertoire consists of about 16,000 clones, with 84% occurring once and the leading ten covering roughly 1.3%. This sample is drawn from a study of follicular helper T cells after annual influenza vaccination. As to time point: 2014-2015 season, 7 days after vaccination. ICOS+CD38+ and ICOS-CD38- fractions were sorted from non-naive CD4+CXCR5+PD-1+ cells. CDR1 is SGHRS and CDR2 is YFSETQ in the germline V gene. The CDR3 is made up of 14 amino acids. The germline V and J ends were trimmed by 5 bases and 2 bases, with 13 bases remaining between them.

The sequence was collected from an adult who received the influenza vaccine. The chain links TRBV5-1 to TRBJ1-1; no clear D. This material consisted of CXCR5+ CD38- circulating T follicular helper cells from blood, taken 7 days after influenza vaccination. Subset indicated: circulating Tfh, non-naive CD4+CXCR5+PD-1+ (ICOS+CD38+ or ICOS-CD38-). The CDR3 loop reads CASRPQVGNTEAFF. The CDR3 DNA sequence: TGCGCCAGCAGGCCCCAGGTAGGCAACACTGAAGCTTTCTTT.